The clone carrying this T cell receptor (beta chain) was counted between two and nine times. What it recognizes is unknown. Germline V gives CDR1 SGDLS, CDR2 YYNGEE. Trimming pared 4 bases from V and 1 base from J, leaving 16 bases between. This CDR3 is 16 amino acids long. This sample is drawn from a study of CD8 T cells in ankylosing spondylitis. Study results and caveats: A TCR beta motif of under 10 highly homologous variants appeared characteristic of ankylosing spondylitis blood. Certain motif variants had earlier appeared in reactive arthritis synovial fluid and blood. It was reported that disease-linked clones were significantly enriched in matched ankylosing spondylitis synovial fluid.

TCRdb ran MiXCR on the 5' RACE reads and lists one entry per CDR3 protein. The table shows about 88,000 distinct CDR3 sequences, with roughly 27% occurring only once. The rearrangement joins TRBV9 to TRBJ2-3; D is perhaps TRBD2 (5 bases). The TCR sequence derives from a male donor with ankylosing spondylitis or in good health (not recorded which). Sequences were obtained from blood, either unsorted or a sorted T cell fraction (not recorded which). The DNA of the CDR3 is TGTGCCAGCAGCCAGAGGGAGATTATAGGCACAGATACGCAGTATTTT. Protein: CASSQREIIGTDTQYF.